The rows below give T cell receptor beta chains drawn from one sample of a study of control samples from healthy donors and cancer patients. The method was immunoSEQ multiplex PCR; TCRdb's version includes in-frame clones alone and lacks a portion of them. The data hold over 150,000 clones, with 85% to 95% observed a single time. Sequencing used blood. All receptors come from a woman younger than 35 in good health. CDR3s include the opening cysteine and the closing phenylalanine or tryptophan. Fields, in order: V gene, J gene, D gene, clone size, CDR3 DNA, CDR3 protein. D genes are given only for firm matches. The size of a clone is reported for some rows only, either as once, few or many, or as a class for expanded clones.

v_gene: TRBV9
j_gene: TRBJ2-7
d_gene: NA
abundance: once
CDR3nt: TGTGCCAAACGAGGCGAGCAGTACTTC
CDR3aa: CAKRGEQYF

v_gene: TRBV7-8
j_gene: TRBJ1-2
d_gene: NA
abundance: NA
CDR3nt: TGTGCCAGCAGCTTAGATCGGGGGCGCGAAAATGGCTACACCTTC
CDR3aa: CASSLDRGRENGYTF

v_gene: TRBV24-1
j_gene: TRBJ1-1
d_gene: NA
abundance: NA
CDR3nt: TGTGCCACCAGTGACAACCGGCCGAACACTGAAGCTTTCTTT
CDR3aa: CATSDNRPNTEAFF

v_gene: TRBV6-6
j_gene: TRBJ1-2
d_gene: NA
abundance: NA
CDR3nt: TGTGCCAGCAGTTACTCGAGTGGAGGAGCTAACTATGGCTACACCTTC
CDR3aa: CASSYSSGGANYGYTF

v_gene: TRBV19
j_gene: TRBJ2-1
d_gene: NA
abundance: NA
CDR3nt: TGTGCCAGTACTCGCGGCACTGACAATGAGCAGTTCTTC
CDR3aa: CASTRGTDNEQFF

v_gene: TRBV11-3
j_gene: TRBJ2-1
d_gene: NA
abundance: NA
CDR3nt: TGTGCCAGCAGCCCTGCAGGATACAATGAGCAGTTCTTC
CDR3aa: CASSPAGYNEQFF

v_gene: TRBV24-1
j_gene: TRBJ2-1
d_gene: TRBD2
abundance: NA
CDR3nt: TGTGCCACCAGTGGTGCAGCGGGAGTAGGCTCCTACAATGAGCAGTTCTTC
CDR3aa: CATSGAAGVGSYNEQFF

v_gene: TRBV24-1
j_gene: TRBJ1-4
d_gene: TRBD1
abundance: NA
CDR3nt: TGTGCCACCAGTTCTCCAGGACAGGGGGAAAAACTGTTTTTT
CDR3aa: CATSSPGQGEKLFF

v_gene: TRBV6-5
j_gene: TRBJ1-4
d_gene: NA
abundance: NA
CDR3nt: TGTGCCAGCAGTTTTCTACACCATACTAGGGGAAAACTGTTTTTT
CDR3aa: CASSFLHHTRGKLFF

v_gene: TRBV4-3
j_gene: TRBJ1-1
d_gene: NA
abundance: NA
CDR3nt: TGCGCCAGCAGCCAAGATTGGGGGGATCCCGGAGCTTTCTTT
CDR3aa: CASSQDWGDPGAFF

v_gene: TRBV28
j_gene: TRBJ1-2
d_gene: NA
abundance: NA
CDR3nt: TGTGCCAGCACCAACCTGGGGGATGGCTACACCTTC
CDR3aa: CASTNLGDGYTF

v_gene: TRBV11-2
j_gene: TRBJ2-5
d_gene: NA
abundance: NA
CDR3nt: TGTGCCAGCAGCTTAGTCGTTAGGAGGGAGACCCAGTACTTC
CDR3aa: CASSLVVRRETQYF

v_gene: TRBV10-3
j_gene: TRBJ1-5
d_gene: NA
abundance: NA
CDR3nt: TGTGCCATCGGGACCAATCAGCCCCAGCATTTT
CDR3aa: CAIGTNQPQHF

v_gene: TRBV9
j_gene: TRBJ1-3
d_gene: TRBD1
abundance: NA
CDR3nt: TGTGCCAGCCAAGGGACAGGGGAAGCCCGCCCTGGAAACACCATATATTTT
CDR3aa: CASQGTGEARPGNTIYF

v_gene: TRBV7-3
j_gene: TRBJ2-3
d_gene: TRBD2
abundance: NA
CDR3nt: TGTGCCAGCAGCTTTAGCGGGGGGGCAACAGATACGCAGTATTTT
CDR3aa: CASSFSGGATDTQYF

v_gene: TRBV19
j_gene: TRBJ2-2
d_gene: NA
abundance: NA
CDR3nt: TGTGCCAGTACTGATAGATCCGGGGGGACAGAGGGCTACACCGGGGAGCTGTTTTTT
CDR3aa: CASTDRSGGTEGYTGELFF

v_gene: TRBV24-1
j_gene: TRBJ1-2
d_gene: NA
abundance: NA
CDR3nt: TGTGCCACCAGTGATAATAGTCGCTACACCTTC
CDR3aa: CATSDNSRYTF

v_gene: TRBV27
j_gene: TRBJ1-5
d_gene: TRBD1
abundance: NA
CDR3nt: TGTGCCAGCAGTCCCTTGGGACAGGGGGCGATTCAGCCCCAGCATTTT
CDR3aa: CASSPLGQGAIQPQHF

v_gene: TRBV6-5
j_gene: TRBJ1-5
d_gene: NA
abundance: once
CDR3nt: TGTGCCAGCACCCCGGACAGATTCGGCAATCAGCCCCAGCATTTT
CDR3aa: CASTPDRFGNQPQHF

v_gene: TRBV21-1
j_gene: TRBJ2-3
d_gene: NA
abundance: NA
CDR3nt: TGTGCCAGCAGCAATATTGGAAGAAGGGTTCCTTACGCCACAGATACGCAGTATTTT
CDR3aa: CASSNIGRRVPYATDTQYF

v_gene: TRBV2
j_gene: TRBJ1-1
d_gene: NA
abundance: NA
CDR3nt: TGTGCCAGCAGGGGGAACACTGAAGCTTTCTTT
CDR3aa: CASRGNTEAFF

v_gene: TRBV14
j_gene: TRBJ1-1
d_gene: NA
abundance: NA
CDR3nt: TGTGCCAGCAGGGCGGGGGGTATGGCTGAAGCTTTCTTT
CDR3aa: CASRAGGMAEAFF

v_gene: TRBV7-9
j_gene: TRBJ2-5
d_gene: NA
abundance: NA
CDR3nt: TGTGCCAGCAGCTTAACGACACTTACAAACACCCAGTACTTC
CDR3aa: CASSLTTLTNTQYF

v_gene: TRBV2
j_gene: TRBJ2-1
d_gene: TRBD2
abundance: NA
CDR3nt: TGTGCCGTCACGGGGACTAGCGGCTACAATGAGCAGTTCTTC
CDR3aa: CAVTGTSGYNEQFF

v_gene: TRBV4-2
j_gene: TRBJ1-2
d_gene: NA
abundance: NA
CDR3nt: TGTGCCAGCAGCCTAACCGGACAGCCTAACTATGGCTACACCTTC
CDR3aa: CASSLTGQPNYGYTF

v_gene: TRBV11-2
j_gene: TRBJ2-5
d_gene: TRBD1
abundance: NA
CDR3nt: TGTGCCAGCAGCGCACAGGGGCCACTGGCTCGGCGGCCTCAAGAGACCCAGTACTTC
CDR3aa: CASSAQGPLARRPQETQYF

v_gene: TRBV29-1
j_gene: TRBJ2-3
d_gene: NA
abundance: once
CDR3nt: TGCAGCGTTGAAGCTTGGGGGACATCGGGGAAGTCAGATACGCAGTATTTT
CDR3aa: CSVEAWGTSGKSDTQYF

v_gene: TRBV25-1
j_gene: TRBJ1-3
d_gene: NA
abundance: NA
CDR3nt: TGTGCCAGCGGGGAAGTGGGCGGCTCTGGAAACACCATATATTTT
CDR3aa: CASGEVGGSGNTIYF

v_gene: TRBV18
j_gene: TRBJ2-1
d_gene: NA
abundance: NA
CDR3nt: TGTGCCAGCTCATCGCTTACAGTCCAGAATGAGCAGTTCTTC
CDR3aa: CASSSLTVQNEQFF

v_gene: TRBV5-4
j_gene: TRBJ2-1
d_gene: NA
abundance: NA
CDR3nt: TGTGCCAGCAGCTTGACCGGCGTAGGCAATGAGCAGTTCTTC
CDR3aa: CASSLTGVGNEQFF

v_gene: TRBV18
j_gene: TRBJ2-5
d_gene: NA
abundance: NA
CDR3nt: TGTGCCAGCTCAGACATCCAAGAGACCCAGTACTTC
CDR3aa: CASSDIQETQYF

v_gene: TRBV25-1
j_gene: TRBJ2-1
d_gene: TRBD1
abundance: NA
CDR3nt: TGTGCCAGCAGTGAGAGGGTAGACAGGGTACGTGAGCAGTTCTTC
CDR3aa: CASSERVDRVREQFF

v_gene: TRBV19
j_gene: TRBJ1-1
d_gene: NA
abundance: NA
CDR3nt: TGTGCCACCGGGCGGCGGTTATGGACTGAAGCTTTCTTT
CDR3aa: CATGRRLWTEAFF

v_gene: TRBV19
j_gene: TRBJ1-2
d_gene: NA
abundance: NA
CDR3nt: TGTGCCAGTAGTATAAGGTTCGGCTACACCTTC
CDR3aa: CASSIRFGYTF

v_gene: TRBV3-1/TRBV3-2
j_gene: TRBJ2-2
d_gene: TRBD2
abundance: NA
CDR3nt: TGTGCCAGCAGCCATTCATATGCCGGGACTAGCGTTGACACCGGGGAGCTGTTTTTT
CDR3aa: CASSHSYAGTSVDTGELFF

v_gene: TRBV6-5
j_gene: TRBJ1-2
d_gene: TRBD1
abundance: NA
CDR3nt: TGTGCCAGCATGATTGATTTGACAGGGGGCGCGTTC
CDR3aa: CASMIDLTGGAF

v_gene: TRBV2
j_gene: TRBJ1-5
d_gene: TRBD1
abundance: NA
CDR3nt: TGTGCCAGCAGCCGACAGGGGGATCAGCCCCAGCATTTT
CDR3aa: CASSRQGDQPQHF

v_gene: TRBV7-9
j_gene: TRBJ1-2
d_gene: NA
abundance: NA
CDR3nt: TGTGCCAGCATCAAACCCAGGGGACTCTATGGCTACACCTTC
CDR3aa: CASIKPRGLYGYTF

v_gene: TRBV28
j_gene: TRBJ1-2
d_gene: NA
abundance: NA
CDR3nt: TGTGCCAGCAGTTTCCCACCGGGACAAATCATTTTAGGGGGCTACACCTTC
CDR3aa: CASSFPPGQIILGGYTF

v_gene: TRBV5-1
j_gene: TRBJ1-2
d_gene: NA
abundance: NA
CDR3nt: TGCGCCAGCAGCTTGGTTCCAGGGACGGATGGCTACACCTTC
CDR3aa: CASSLVPGTDGYTF

v_gene: TRBV5-1
j_gene: TRBJ2-2
d_gene: TRBD1
abundance: NA
CDR3nt: TGCGCCAGCAGCTCCCAAGGGACAGGCAAATCGAACACCGGGGAGCTGTTTTTT
CDR3aa: CASSSQGTGKSNTGELFF

v_gene: TRBV19
j_gene: TRBJ2-1
d_gene: TRBD2
abundance: once
CDR3nt: TGTGCCACCTCAAGGGGTAGCGGGGGCTCTCAACGGCAGTTCTTC
CDR3aa: CATSRGSGGSQRQFF